This entry lists 26 T cell receptor beta chains sequenced from one sample in a study of radiotherapy plus CTLA-4 blockade in lung cancer. Libraries were prepared by immunoSEQ multiplex PCR; TCRdb keeps only in-frame clonotypes and omits some of them. The table includes about 12,000 clones, approximately 79% detected once. The sequencing here drew on peripheral blood, taken from a patient treated with radiotherapy plus ipilimumab. Source of these receptors: a human donor with non-small cell lung cancer that progressed on radiotherapy plus ipilimumab.

The chain combines TRBV11-2 with TRBJ2-1, with D unresolved. Germline CDR1 SGHAT, CDR2 FQNNGV. With 5 bases removed from V and 0 bases from J, the gap between germline ends came to 11 bases. The CDR3 has 15 residues. CDR3 protein: CASSPRLSSYNEQFF. The DNA for the CDR3 is TGTGCCAGCAGCCCAAGATTAAGCTCCTACAATGAGCAGTTCTTC.

This clone was counted a few times. J is TRBJ1-5 and V is TRBV6-5, with TRBD1 as a possible D gene (5 bases). Trimming removed 2 bases from V and 9 bases from J, with 8 bases in between. Germline CDR1 is MNHEY and CDR2 is SVGAGI. This CDR3 is 12 amino acids long. The CDR3: CASSYGGGPQHF. The CDR3 region has the DNA TGTGCCAGCAGTTACGGGGGAGGGCCCCAGCATTTT.

This clone was observed a few times. The chain's CDR3 is CASSHGTAGYTF. CDR3 coding DNA: TGTGCCAGCAGCCACGGGACAGCTGGCTACACCTTC. The chain is built from TRBV7-9 and TRBJ1-2; 7 bases map to TRBD1. The CDR3 is 12 amino acids. Trimming removed 5 bases from V and 7 bases from J; junction bases left unmatched: 4. The germline CDR1 and CDR2 sequences are SEHNR and FQNEAQ (reference sequence).

This clone has just one count. This chain connects TRBV7-6 to TRBJ2-1, with 8 bases aligning to TRBD2. Losses at the gene ends were 1 base for V and 4 bases for J; bases not matched to a gene: 3. The germline gives CDR1 SGHVS, CDR2 FNYEAQ. CDR3 length equals 15 residues. Written as DNA, the CDR3 is TGTGCCAGCAGCTTAGGGGCTAGCGGGTACAATGAGCAGTTCTTC. It translates to CASSLGASGYNEQFF.

The chain combines TRBV5-1 with TRBJ2-2; no clear D. V gave up 4 bases and J gave up 0 bases, with 7 bases separating them. CDR3 length equals 14 residues. CDR1 and CDR2 (germline): SGHRS, YFSETQ. CDR3 nucleotide sequence: TGCGCCAGCAGCCCCGAGGCGAACACCGGGGAGCTGTTTTTT. It yields the protein CASSPEANTGELFF.

The sample holds a few counts of this clone. The chain is built from TRBV7-6 and TRBJ1-4; a weak D match, TRBD1 (6 bases). This CDR3 spans 18 amino acids. Trimming removed 1 base from V and 3 bases from J, with 18 bases in between. Germline V gene lookup returns CDR1 SGHVS and CDR2 FNYEAQ. In nucleotides, the CDR3 is TGTGCCAGCAGCTTAGGGGGGACAAGAATGAGCTCTAATGAAAAACTGTTTTTT. It encodes CASSLGGTRMSSNEKLFF.

The chain links TRBV5-1 to TRBJ2-7; 8 nucleotides agree with TRBD1. J lost 2 bases, V lost 6 bases, and 1 base had no gene match. Germline V gene sequence: CDR1 SGHRS, CDR2 YFSETQ. CDR3 length: 12 residues. The DNA for the CDR3 is TGCGCCAGCACAGGGGGCCCCTACGAGCAGTACTTC. Protein: CASTGGPYEQYF.

J is TRBJ1-4 and V is TRBV5-1, with D tentatively TRBD1 (6 bases). The CDR3 runs 14 residues. The germline gives CDR1 SGHRS, CDR2 YFSETQ. Trimming removed 4 bases from V and 5 bases from J, with 12 bases in between. CDR3 DNA: TGCGCCAGCAGCCAGGGGTCCGGGAATGAAAAACTGTTTTTT. Protein product: CASSQGSGNEKLFF. The full variable domain, rest sourced from reference TRBV5-1 and TRBJ1-4, is KAGVTQTPRYLIKTRGQQVTLSCSPISGHRSVSWYQQTPGQGLQFLFEYFSETQRNKGNFPGRFSGRQFSNSRSEMNVSTLELGDSALYLCASSQGSGNEKLFFGSGTQLSVL.

The rearrangement joins TRBV7-2 to TRBJ2-3, with D possibly being TRBD1 or TRBD2 (5 bases each). CDR1 and CDR2 from the germline V gene are SGHTA and FQGNSA. There are 15 residues in the CDR3. Trimming pared 3 bases from V and 5 bases from J, leaving 15 bases between. Written as DNA, the CDR3 is TGTGCCAGCAGCTTGGGGGACCCTAGGGGAGATACGCAGTATTTT. Its translation is CASSLGDPRGDTQYF.

This chain connects TRBV19 to TRBJ1-6; TRBD1 matches at 7 bases. Unmatched junction bases numbered 14, after V lost 5 bases and J lost 10 bases. This CDR3 has 16 residues. The V gene's germline CDR1 is LNHDA and CDR2 SQIVND (reference sequence). The CDR3 DNA reads TGTGCCAGTAGTCCGGGGGACAGAAGCGTAAGCTCACCCCTCCACTTT. As protein: CASSPGDRSVSSPLHF.

V and J are TRBV27 and TRBJ2-1, with TRBD2 matching 8 bases. CDR1 MNHEY and CDR2 SMNVEV come from the germline V gene (reference sequence). After removal of 4 bases from V and 0 bases from J, the junction contained 14 bases not matched to a gene. The CDR3 has 19 amino acids. The CDR3 bases are TGTGCCAGCAGTTCGGGCTCCGGGGGGGGAACTAGCTCCTACAATGAGCAGTTCTTC. Translation gives CASSSGSGGGTSSYNEQFF.

With respect to this clone: A much bigger clone sits one base away, suggesting this may be a read error. In the same sample, other DNA sequences code for this CDR3. For the CDR3, the DNA is TGTGCCAGCAGCCAGGATAGGTACGAGCAGTACTTC. This codes for CASSQDRYEQYF. The chain has TRBV14 and TRBJ2-7; D gene unclear. The germline V gene has CDR1 SGHDN and CDR2 FVKESK. This CDR3 comprises 12 residues. Trimming shortened V by 3 bases and J by 4 bases, and 7 bases separated the two germline ends.

CDR3 sequence: CASSTGTGGTGELFF. The CDR3 DNA reads as TGTGCCAGCAGCACCGGGACAGGGGGCACCGGGGAGCTGTTTTTT. The rearrangement uses TRBV11-2 and TRBJ2-2, with TRBD1 matching over 11 bases. In germline, CDR1 is SGHAT, CDR2 FQNNGV. CDR3 length equals 15 residues. With 5 bases clipped from V and 4 bases from J, the junction kept 3 bases outside the gene matches.

V usage is TRBV6-4 and J usage is TRBJ2-3; D is perhaps TRBD2 (6 bases). The V gene lost 2 bases and the J gene lost 0 bases, with 21 bases spanning the gap. CDR3 length equals 19 residues. Per germline, CDR1 MRHNA and CDR2 SNTAGT. The CDR3, as DNA: TGTGCCAGCAGTGACAGCCCCCCCATCGGAGGGGCTAGCACAGATACGCAGTATTTT. Amino acid sequence: CASSDSPPIGGASTDTQYF.

This rearrangement joins TRBV18 to TRBJ2-2; D unresolved. The V end was cut by 2 bases, the J end by 4 bases, with 11 bases between. The CDR3 is 15 residues long. In germline, CDR1 is KGHSH, CDR2 LQKENI. CDR3 coding DNA: TGTGCCAGCTCACCATCTGTCGCCCCCACCGGGGAGCTGTTTTTT. Amino acid sequence: CASSPSVAPTGELFF.

This chain joins TRBV7-2 and TRBJ2-5, with a possible D match to TRBD2 (6 bases). Trimming stripped 4 bases from V and 4 bases from J, with 13 bases between. The CDR3 loop spans 14 amino acids. The germline gives CDR1 SGHTA, CDR2 FQGNSA. In nucleotides, the CDR3 is TGTGCCAGCAGCTCCCCGACTAGTCGAGAGACCCAGTACTTC. This translates into CASSSPTSRETQYF.

The rearrangement links TRBV6-5 to TRBJ2-2; D gene unclear. Germline V gives CDR1 MNHEY, CDR2 SVGAGI. V was trimmed by 5 bases and J by 6 bases, leaving 7 bases between them. The CDR3 has 12 residues. The CDR3 DNA reads as TGTGCCAGCAGTCTAATTGCCGGGGAGCTGTTTTTT. This sequence encodes CASSLIAGELFF.

V gene TRBV25-1 combines with J gene TRBJ2-1; 10 bases match TRBD1. Trimming took 1 base from V and 7 from J; bases not matched to a gene: 4. Germline lookup yields CDR1 MGHDK and CDR2 SYGVNS. The CDR3 contains 15 residues. CDR3 in amino acids: CASSEFRTGGNEQFF. The CDR3 nucleotides read TGTGCCAGCAGTGAATTTAGGACAGGGGGTAATGAGCAGTTCTTC.

This clone is deemed medium-sized. The rearrangement uses TRBV4-1 and TRBJ1-2, with 7 bases aligning to TRBD1. V was clipped by 5 bases and J by 2 bases; unmatched bases: 2. In germline, CDR1 is MGHRA, CDR2 YSYEKL. The CDR3 spans 13 residues. CDR3 DNA: TGCGCCAGCAGCACAGGGGAAAACTATGGCTACACCTTC. Its translation: CASSTGENYGYTF.

The chain employs TRBV19 and TRBJ2-1; D possibly corresponds to TRBD1 (6 bases). The length of the CDR3 is 13 residues. Trimming stripped 3 bases from V and 5 bases from J, with 8 bases between. Germline CDR1 and CDR2: LNHDA and SQIVND (reference sequence). The CDR3 loop reads CASSINRDNEQFF. In nucleotides, the CDR3 is TGTGCCAGTAGTATTAACAGGGACAATGAGCAGTTCTTC.

The chain links TRBV6-5 to TRBJ1-6; the D gene is possibly TRBD1 (6 bases). Germline CDR1 MNHEY, CDR2 SVGAGI. The CDR3 is made up of 15 amino acids. Trimming cost V 0 bases and J 7 bases, with 10 bases left between them. The CDR3 coding sequence is TGTGCCAGCAGTTACTCGAAGCAGGGGAATTCACCCCTCCACTTT. This codes for CASSYSKQGNSPLHF.

The J gene is TRBJ2-1, the V gene TRBV7-8, with 8 nucleotides matching TRBD2. J lost 7 bases, V lost 3 bases, and 14 bases had no gene match. The CDR3 is made up of 17 amino acids. Germline V gene sequence: CDR1 SGHVS, CDR2 FQNEAQ. In DNA, the CDR3 is TGTGCCAGCAGCTTTGCGATTAGCGGGGAGGTTTGGAATGAGCAGTTCTTC. Its translation is CASSFAISGEVWNEQFF.

This clone showed up just once. The chain links TRBV6-4 to TRBJ1-2, with D tentatively TRBD1 (5 bases). Germline V lookup: CDR1 MRHNA, CDR2 SNTAGT. The CDR3 runs to 16 residues. Trimming cost V 6 bases and J 8 bases, with 25 bases left between them. The CDR3 region has the DNA TGTGCCAGCAGCGATCCTCAAAACAGGAGAGCAGAGGGCTACACCTTC. Its translation is CASSDPQNRRAEGYTF.

The V call is TRBV28, the J call TRBJ2-2; the D gene is possibly TRBD2 (5 bases). The CDR3 consists of 15 residues. The germline CDR1 and CDR2 sequences are MDHEN and SYDVKM. V lost 5 bases and J lost 1, with 11 bases in between. The CDR3 coding sequence is TGTGCCAGCAGTGCTTCGGACTGGAACACCGGGGAGCTGTTTTTT. Encoded protein: CASSASDWNTGELFF.

V gene TRBV6-1 combines with J gene TRBJ2-7; D not resolved. The end of the DNA aligns better with TRBJ2-5, so the J call may be wrong. This CDR3 region has 14 residues. Per the germline V gene, CDR1 is MNHNS and CDR2 is SASEGT. The CDR3 spells CASSETVVEETQYF. CDR3 in DNA: TGTGCCAGCAGTGAAACGGTTGTAGAAGAGACCCAGTACTTC.

V is TRBV5-4 and J is TRBJ2-1; 9 nucleotides line up with TRBD2. Germline CDR1 reads SGHNT; CDR2 reads YYREEE (reference sequence). J gave up 2 bases and V 0 bases, and 3 bases lay outside the gene matches. The length of the CDR3 is 16 residues. CDR3 residues: CASSLEGGGAYNEQFF. CDR3 nucleotide sequence: TGTGCCAGCAGCTTGGAGGGCGGGGGGGCCTACAATGAGCAGTTCTTC.